These 17 T cell receptor beta chains were sequenced from one sample in a study of blood T cell repertoires in COVID-19. The repertoire was sequenced with immunoSEQ multiplex PCR; TCRdb's copy has only in-frame clones and lacks some. The repertoire holds approximately 270,000 clones, with roughly 84% as singletons. Sequencing was done on a sample of peripheral blood. Every receptor here comes from a human donor with COVID-19, enrolled during active disease. The donor label of this sample is uncertain.

The rearrangement joins TRBV28 to TRBJ2-5; D might be TRBD2 (6 bases). With 6 bases removed from V and 5 bases from J, the gap between germline ends came to 19 bases. This CDR3 has 15 amino acids. Per the germline V gene, CDR1 is MDHEN and CDR2 is SYDVKM. Written as DNA, the CDR3 is TGTGCCAGCAGACCTACCCAGGGCGGGGCCGAGACCCAGTACTTC. Amino acid sequence: CASRPTQGGAETQYF.

The V and J genes are TRBV2 and TRBJ2-3, with D possibly being TRBD2 (5 bases). V lost 6 bases to trimming and J lost 4 bases, with 17 bases between them. Germline CDR1 SNHLY, CDR2 FYNNEI. The CDR3 runs 15 residues. CDR3 residues: CASRDTRGTADTQYF. CDR3 bases: TGTGCCAGCAGGGATACTAGAGGCACAGCAGATACGCAGTATTTT. Filled out from reference TRBV2 and TRBJ2-3, the complete variable domain reads EPEVTQTPSHQVTQMGQEVILRCVPISNHLYFYWYRQILGQKVEFLVSFYNNEISEKSEIFDDQFSVERPDGSNFTLKIRSTKLEDSAMYFCASRDTRGTADTQYFGPGTRLTVL.

The chain is built from TRBV18 and TRBJ1-3, with D tentatively TRBD1 (5 bases). Germline CDR1 reads KGHSH; CDR2 reads LQKENI. CDR3 length: 16 residues. V shed 3 bases and J shed 2 bases, with 14 bases lying between them. CDR3 nucleotides: TGTGCCAGCTCACCTGGGGGGATCAGCGCTGGAAACACCATATATTTT. This gives the protein CASSPGGISAGNTIYF.

V gene TRBV30 combines with J gene TRBJ1-4, with TRBD1 as a possible D gene (5 bases). CDR1 is GTSNPN and CDR2 is SVGIG in the germline V gene (reference sequence). The CDR3 consists of 15 residues. The V end lost 2 bases, the J end lost 3 bases, and 13 bases lay between the germline ends. CDR3 amino acids: CAWSQGRRPNEKLFF. CDR3 bases: TGTGCCTGGAGTCAGGGCAGACGGCCTAATGAAAAACTGTTTTTT.

CDR3 DNA sequence: TGTGCCAGCAGGGAAGGACAGGCTAATGAAAAACTGTTTTTT. The encoded protein is CASREGQANEKLFF. V is TRBV25-1 and J is TRBJ1-4; 7 bases agree with TRBD1. CDR1 and CDR2 (germline): MGHDK, SYGVNS. Trimming took 6 bases from V and 3 from J; bases not matched to a gene: 4. The CDR3 loop spans 14 amino acids. Looking up the rest from reference TRBV25-1 and TRBJ1-4 gives the full variable domain: EADIYQTPRYLVIGTGKKITLECSQTMGHDKMYWYQQDPGMELHLIHYSYGVNSTEKGDLSSESTVSRIRTEHFPLTLESARPSHTSQYLCASREGQANEKLFFGSGTQLSVL.

The chain joins TRBV27 to TRBJ2-2; D uncertain. With 10 bases removed from V and 1 base from J, the gap between germline ends came to 10 bases. The V gene's germline CDR1 is MNHEY and CDR2 SMNVEV (reference sequence). The CDR3 has 13 residues. DNA of the CDR3: TGTGCCATCTCCCCACTGAACACCGGGGAGCTGTTTTTT. As protein: CAISPLNTGELFF.

V and J are TRBV27 and TRBJ1-6; no definite D call. V lost 6 bases and J 11 bases, leaving 20 bases between the germline ends. Germline-derived CDR1 and CDR2 are MNHEY and SMNVEV (reference sequence). The CDR3 loop spans 15 amino acids. CDR3 sequence reads: CASRRLQAGGTPLHF. CDR3 nucleotide sequence: TGTGCCAGCAGACGTCTTCAGGCGGGCGGGACACCCCTCCACTTT.

The CDR3 region has the DNA TGTGCCAGTAGTTCGGGTCGGGAGGGCCTTGGGGCCAACGTCCTGACTTTC. Its translation is CASSSGREGLGANVLTF. The J gene is TRBJ2-6, the V gene TRBV19; TRBD2 aligns across 8 bases. Trimming took 5 bases from V and 3 from J; bases not matched to a gene: 9. CDR3 length: 17 residues. The germline CDR1 and CDR2 sequences are LNHDA and SQIVND (reference sequence).

The chain employs TRBV30 and TRBJ1-1; D is perhaps TRBD1 (6 bases). The CDR3 covers 14 residues. From germline, CDR1 is GTSNPN and CDR2 SVGIG (reference sequence). V was clipped by 6 bases and J by 4 bases, with 18 bases between them. Written as DNA, the CDR3 is TGTGCCTGCTCGCCTACAGGGTGGACCACTGAAGCTTTCTTT. It specifies CACSPTGWTTEAFF. The full variable domain, its missing parts supplied by reference TRBV30 and TRBJ1-1, is SQTIHQWPATLVQPVGSPLSLECTVEGTSNPNLYWYRQAAGRGLQLLFYSVGIGQISSEVPQNLSASRPQDRQFILSSKKLLLSDSGFYLCACSPTGWTTEAFFGQGTRLTVV.

CDR3 coding DNA: TGCGCCAGCAGCCAAGAACAGGCAGGAACGAGTTATGGCTACACCTTC. It is translated as CASSQEQAGTSYGYTF. The chain joins TRBV4-1 to TRBJ1-2, with D tentatively TRBD1 (5 bases). Trimming shortened V by 0 bases and J by 5 bases, and 16 bases separated the two germline ends. There are 16 residues in the CDR3. CDR1 and CDR2 from the germline V gene are MGHRA and YSYEKL.

About this clone: Different DNA sequences within this sample yield the same CDR3. The chain combines TRBV11-3 with TRBJ2-7, with D maybe TRBD1 (5 bases). Germline V gene lookup returns CDR1 SGHNT and CDR2 YENEEA. The V and J ends lost 1 base and 4 bases respectively, with 8 bases between them. The CDR3 has 13 amino acids. DNA of the CDR3: TGTGCCAGCAGCTTAGGACAGAAATACGAGCAGTACTTC. This translates into CASSLGQKYEQYF. The variable domain in full, completed from reference TRBV11-3 and TRBJ2-7, reads EAGVVQSPRYKIIEKKQPVAFWCNPISGHNTLYWYLQNLGQGPELLIRYENEEAVDDSQLPKDRFSAERLKGVDSTLKIQPAELGDSAVYLCASSLGQKYEQYFGPGTRLTVT.

This clone was detected only a few times. The rearrangement joins TRBV29-1 to TRBJ2-7, with 11 nucleotides matching TRBD1. This CDR3 region has 14 residues. The V segment lost 5 bases and the J segment 0 bases; nucleotides outside the gene matches: 3. Germline assignment: CDR1 SQVTM and CDR2 ANQGSEA. The CDR3 here is CSVKGQGVSYEQYF. The CDR3 nucleotides are TGCAGCGTTAAGGGACAGGGGGTCTCCTACGAGCAGTACTTC.

This sequence joins TRBV30 and TRBJ1-5; 7 bases are a match to TRBD1. The V gene's germline CDR1 is GTSNPN and CDR2 SVGIG (reference sequence). This CDR3 is built from 12 residues. With V trimmed by 5 bases and J by 4 bases, 2 bases remained unmatched. The CDR3 sequence: CAWGQANQPQHF. As DNA, the CDR3 is TGTGCCTGGGGACAGGCAAATCAGCCCCAGCATTTT.

The chain uses TRBV11-2 and TRBJ2-7, with 10 positions matching TRBD2. The V gene end was trimmed by 0 bases and the J gene end by 3 bases; junction bases not matched to a gene: 8. From germline, CDR1 is SGHAT and CDR2 FQNNGV. The CDR3 runs to 17 residues. For the CDR3, the DNA is TGTGCCAGCAGCTTAGATACCGGGACTAGCGTCAACTACGAGCAGTACTTC. This translates into CASSLDTGTSVNYEQYF.

The rearrangement links TRBV29-1 to TRBJ2-7; weak D call: TRBD2 (7 bases). CDR1 and CDR2 (germline): SQVTM, ANQGSEA. The V end lost 7 bases, the J end lost 0 bases, and 13 bases lay between the germline ends. The CDR3 consists of 13 residues. The CDR3 region has the DNA TGCAGCGCCGAGGGGGGGAGCTCCTACGAGCAGTACTTC. Translation gives CSAEGGSSYEQYF.

The rearrangement links TRBV19 to TRBJ1-1; 9 positions match TRBD1. Germline CDR1 reads LNHDA; CDR2 reads SQIVND (reference sequence). The CDR3 is 14 residues long. J was trimmed by 5 bases and V by 7 bases; bases with no gene match: 8. CDR3 nucleotides: TGTGCCAGTACCCGACAGGGGGACGGGACTGAAGCTTTCTTT. The encoded protein is CASTRQGDGTEAFF.

The chain uses TRBV28 and TRBJ2-1, with 8 nucleotides matching TRBD2. V gave up 2 bases and J gave up 8 bases; unmatched junction bases: 8. The CDR3 runs 15 residues. The germline V gene has CDR1 MDHEN and CDR2 SYDVKM. The CDR3 here is CASSLSGSEEDEQFF. The CDR3 region has the DNA TGTGCCAGCAGTTTAAGCGGGAGTGAAGAGGATGAGCAGTTCTTC.